The 30 T cell receptor beta chains presented below share a single source sample, sequenced in a study of T-cell memory formation after mild COVID-19. One entry per CDR3 protein, called by TCRdb with MiXCR from the 5' RACE reads. The sample includes about 350,000 distinct CDR3 sequences, 20% seen only once; the top ten take about 21%. The sequencing sample was made of PBMCs or a T cell subset sorted from them (not recorded which). These receptors were obtained from a man aged 18 to 29 who had mild COVID-19 (a few samples of this study predate the infection). Cell type and time point are not known.

Only a few counts were recorded for this clonotype. The J gene is TRBJ2-7, the V gene TRBV6-6; D unresolved. The CDR3 is 16 amino acids. Germline CDR1 and CDR2: MNHNY and SVGAGI (reference sequence). V was clipped by 2 bases and J by 3 bases, with 17 bases between them. Written as DNA, the CDR3 is TGTGCCAGCAGTTACCAAGGCGGAACTCAACGCTACGAGCAGTACTTC. Translating gives CASSYQGGTQRYEQYF.

The CDR3 coding sequence is TGTGCCAGCAGTTACAGGGACAGGGGGGAAGCTTTCTTT. It codes for CASSYRDRGEAFF. V and J are TRBV6-5 and TRBJ1-1, with 11 bases fitting TRBD1. CDR1 is MNHEY and CDR2 is SVGAGI in the germline V gene. The junction had 1 base not matched to a gene; V was cut back by 2 bases and J by 8 bases. The CDR3 contains 13 residues.

V and J are TRBV7-8 and TRBJ1-6; TRBD1 is a possible D gene (6 bases). Germline V gene lookup returns CDR1 SGHVS and CDR2 FQNEAQ. This CDR3 has 15 residues. V lost 1 base to trimming and J lost 9 bases, with 13 bases between them. The CDR3 bases are TGTGCCAGCAGCTTAGACCGGCTGGGGGCTTCACCCCTCCACTTT. Translating gives CASSLDRLGASPLHF.

This clonotype showed up just a few times. The chain uses TRBV15 and TRBJ1-2, with a possible D match to TRBD1 (5 bases). The length of the CDR3 is 17 residues. The V and J ends lost 8 bases and 5 bases respectively, with 27 bases between them. Germline CDR1 is LNHNV and CDR2 is YYDKDF (reference sequence). This CDR3 is CATSFGTAISSAYGYTF. DNA for the CDR3: TGTGCCACCTCTTTTGGGACCGCTATTTCGAGTGCTTATGGCTACACCTTC.

Only a few counts were recorded for this clonotype. The chain is built from TRBV7-6 and TRBJ2-5, with D tentatively TRBD2 (6 bases). Trimming removed 10 bases at V and 0 bases at J, with 18 bases between. CDR1 and CDR2 (germline): SGHVS, FNYEAQ. This CDR3 comprises 15 residues. The CDR3 bases are TGTGCCAAGACTTCGGAGGGCGAGTACCAAGAGACCCAGTACTTC. It codes for CAKTSEGEYQETQYF.

J is TRBJ2-2 and V is TRBV7-9, with D possibly being TRBD1 (6 bases). The germline V gene has CDR1 SEHNR and CDR2 FQNEAQ (reference sequence). The CDR3 has 15 amino acids. Trimming pared 5 bases from V and 5 bases from J, leaving 15 bases between. The chain's CDR3 is CASSRHREWTGELFF. The CDR3 DNA reads TGTGCCAGCAGCCGTCACAGGGAGTGGACCGGGGAGCTGTTTTTT.

This clonotype was seen only a few times. The chain couples TRBV7-3 to TRBJ2-1, with D perhaps assigned TRBD1 or TRBD2 (6 bases each). Germline CDR1 SGHTA, CDR2 FQGTGA. This CDR3 contains 15 residues. V was clipped by 0 bases and J by 5 bases, with 11 bases between them. CDR3 bases: TGTGCCAGCAGCTTAACCGGCGGGACACACAATGAGCAGTTCTTC. It codes for CASSLTGGTHNEQFF.

This clonotype has only a few counts. The rearrangement joins TRBV29-1 to TRBJ2-5, with D possibly called TRBD1 or TRBD2 (5 bases each). The CDR3 has 14 amino acids. The V end was cut by 3 bases, the J end by 4 bases, with 15 bases between. Germline V gene lookup returns CDR1 SQVTM and CDR2 ANQGSEA. The CDR3, as DNA: TGCAGCGTTGAGGTGGGGGACGGAGGAGAGACCCAGTACTTC. It is translated as CSVEVGDGGETQYF.

This clonotype was observed at least ten times. This rearrangement joins TRBV7-2 to TRBJ2-3, with 9 bases aligning to TRBD2. The V gene end was trimmed by 6 bases and the J gene end by 2 bases; junction bases not matched to a gene: 9. The CDR3 runs to 16 residues. From germline, CDR1 is SGHTA and CDR2 FQGNSA. CDR3 sequence: CASSLYSGGITDTQYF. The CDR3 DNA reads TGTGCCAGCAGTCTCTATAGCGGGGGAATCACAGATACGCAGTATTTT.

Written as DNA, the CDR3 is TGCGCCAGCAGCCCGGGCGACAGGGAGCAGAACACTGAAGCTTTCTTT. Protein sequence: CASSPGDREQNTEAFF. The chain couples TRBV5-1 to TRBJ1-1; 7 nucleotides align to TRBD1. Looked up from germline, CDR1 is SGHRS and CDR2 is YFSETQ. The trim removed 4 bases at V and 1 base at J, leaving 10 bases unmatched. CDR3 length: 16 amino acids.

This chain joins TRBV2 and TRBJ2-5, with 14 bases that match TRBD2. The CDR3 contains 15 residues. With 6 bases clipped from V and 4 bases from J, the junction kept 4 bases outside the gene matches. The V gene's germline CDR1 is SNHLY and CDR2 FYNNEI. CDR3 nucleotides: TGTGCCAGCAGCGAGACTAGCGGGGGGGCAGAGACCCAGTACTTC. It encodes CASSETSGGAETQYF.

This clonotype was detected many times. The V gene is TRBV30, the J gene TRBJ1-1; 7 bases map to TRBD1. There are 13 residues in the CDR3. Germline lookup yields CDR1 GTSNPN and CDR2 SVGIG (reference sequence). J lost 5 bases, V lost 2 bases, and 5 bases had no gene match. CDR3 loop: CAWSKARGTEAFF. CDR3 nucleotides: TGTGCCTGGAGTAAGGCCAGGGGGACTGAAGCTTTCTTT. The full variable domain, in which reference TRBV30 and TRBJ1-1 provide the parts outside the CDR3, is SQTIHQWPATLVQPVGSPLSLECTVEGTSNPNLYWYRQAAGRGLQLLFYSVGIGQISSEVPQNLSASRPQDRQFILSSKKLLLSDSGFYLCAWSKARGTEAFFGQGTRLTVV.

The genes are TRBV5-1 and TRBJ2-5; D may correspond to TRBD1 or TRBD2 (5 bases each). From germline, CDR1 is SGHRS and CDR2 YFSETQ. The CDR3 length is 17 residues. Trimming took 0 bases from V and 2 from J, leaving 17 bases between them. CDR3 sequence (DNA): TGCGCCAGCAGCTTGGGGGTCTCTCGGGGACCGCAAGAGACCCAGTACTTC. This codes for CASSLGVSRGPQETQYF.

This clonotype was recorded a few times. The genes are TRBV7-9 and TRBJ1-4; D is uncertain. Trimming left V 1 base short and J 1 base short, with 19 bases between. The CDR3 is 19 residues long. CDR1 and CDR2 from the germline V gene are SEHNR and FQNEAQ (reference sequence). In nucleotides, the CDR3 is TGTGCCAGCAGCTTAGTGCGGGGAACCGGGTTGGTAACTAATGAAAAACTGTTTTTT. Translation: CASSLVRGTGLVTNEKLFF.

This clonotype was counted between two and nine times. This chain uses TRBV7-3 with TRBJ2-3; TRBD2 matches 14 bases. CDR1 SGHTA and CDR2 FQGTGA come from the germline V gene. The CDR3 loop spans 17 amino acids. The V and J ends lost 5 bases and 5 bases, in that order; junction bases with no gene match: 9. CDR3 amino acids: CASSPVGLAGGGDTQYF. In DNA form, the CDR3 reads TGTGCCAGCAGCCCGGTCGGACTAGCGGGGGGTGGAGATACGCAGTATTTT.

This clonotype was picked up a small number of times. This rearrangement joins TRBV2 to TRBJ2-2, with 7 bases identical to TRBD1. The germline CDR1 and CDR2 sequences are SNHLY and FYNNEI. V dropped 7 bases and J dropped 1; count of bases not matched to a gene: 3. The CDR3 has 14 amino acids. DNA of the CDR3: TGTGCCAGCAAAGCAGGGGGGAACACCGGGGAGCTGTTTTTT. Translation gives CASKAGGNTGELFF.

The gene calls are TRBV12-3 or TRBV12-4 and TRBJ2-5, with D tentatively TRBD2 (5 bases). Deletions cut 4 bases from V and 5 bases from J, with 14 bases between. The CDR3 is made up of 14 amino acids. CDR3 in DNA: TGTGCCAGCAGTTCACCGTTGGAGGTGGAGACCCAGTACTTC. Translation: CASSSPLEVETQYF.

This sequence joins TRBV5-1 and TRBJ1-1; TRBD1 is a possible D gene (5 bases). The CDR3 is 14 residues long. V lost 4 bases and J lost 3, with 13 bases in between. Germline V CDR1 and CDR2: SGHRS, YFSETQ. The CDR3 sequence is CASSPGTSYTEAFF. The CDR3 DNA is TGCGCCAGCAGCCCAGGGACTTCATACACTGAAGCTTTCTTT.

CDR3 coding DNA: TGCAGTGCCCGGATTGCTCTTGAGCAGTTCTTC. Encoded protein: CSARIALEQFF. This sequence joins TRBV20-1 and TRBJ2-1; D not resolved. This CDR3 is 11 amino acids long. The germline V gene encodes CDR1 DFQATT and CDR2 SNEGSKA (reference sequence). V was cut by 6 bases and J by 9 bases, with 12 bases left in between.

V and J are TRBV9 and TRBJ2-5; D may be TRBD1 (6 bases). CDR3 length: 14 amino acids. The V end lost 7 bases, the J end lost 2 bases, and 15 bases lay between the germline ends. Germline V gives CDR1 SGDLS, CDR2 YYNGEE. Written as DNA, the CDR3 is TGTGCCAGCTCCTCCGGGACAAGTCAAGAGACCCAGTACTTC. This encodes CASSSGTSQETQYF.

This rearrangement joins TRBV6-2 or TRBV6-3 to TRBJ1-1, with a possible D match to TRBD1 (5 bases). Looked up from germline, CDR1 is MNHEY and CDR2 is SVGEGT. Trimming took 6 bases from V and 11 from J, leaving 16 bases between them. The CDR3 contains 12 residues. CDR3 amino acids: CASRGTGAGAFF. The DNA for the CDR3 is TGTGCCAGCAGAGGAACCGGGGCAGGCGCTTTCTTT.

This rearrangement joins TRBV7-2 to TRBJ1-2; D uncertain. This CDR3 comprises 15 residues. V lost 2 bases and J lost 5, with 15 bases in between. CDR1 is SGHTA and CDR2 is FQGNSA in the germline V gene. Here the CDR3 DNA reads TGTGCCAGCAGCTTAAGTTTGAGTGAGGGTTATGGCTACACCTTC. Amino acids: CASSLSLSEGYGYTF.

In its sample, this clonotype was seen a few times. This rearrangement joins TRBV19 to TRBJ2-5; D assignment may be TRBD1 or TRBD2 (5 bases each). From germline, CDR1 is LNHDA and CDR2 SQIVND (reference sequence). This CDR3 is built from 17 residues. The ends were cut back, 1 base at V and 5 bases at J, with 20 bases in the middle. This CDR3 is CASSIGGIVGFGETQYF. In DNA form, the CDR3 reads TGTGCCAGTAGTATAGGGGGGATTGTGGGCTTCGGCGAGACCCAGTACTTC.

This clonotype has just a few counts. The chain is built from TRBV7-9 and TRBJ2-4; D possibly matches TRBD1 or TRBD2 (6 bases each). Germline CDR1 SEHNR, CDR2 FQNEAQ (reference sequence). CDR3 length: 13 amino acids. With 5 bases removed from V and 9 bases from J, the gap between germline ends came to 14 bases. CDR3 region: CASSPRDKAIQYF. In DNA, the CDR3 is TGTGCCAGCAGCCCGCGGGACAAGGCCATTCAGTACTTC.

The gene calls are TRBV4-2 and TRBJ2-7; D might be TRBD1 (6 bases). Looked up from germline, CDR1 is LGHNA and CDR2 is YNFKEQ. Trimming took 0 bases from V and 3 from J, leaving 12 bases between them. The CDR3 runs 15 residues. CDR3 nucleotides: TGTGCCAGCAGCCAAGAACAACAGGGAGTCTACGAGCAGTACTTC. It specifies CASSQEQQGVYEQYF.

This clonotype turned up a few times. The V gene is TRBV5-1, the J gene TRBJ1-1; 9 positions match TRBD1. CDR1 and CDR2 from the germline V gene are SGHRS and YFSETQ. J gave up 9 bases and V 3 bases, and 21 bases lay outside the gene matches. This CDR3 has 18 residues. CDR3 sequence (DNA): TGCGCCAGCAGCTCATATGGGGCGACAGGGGGTCAACAATACCAAGCTTTCTTT. Its translation: CASSSYGATGGQQYQAFF.

The table lists this clonotype with a few counts. This chain links TRBV10-3 with TRBJ1-2; D ambiguous. Germline V lookup: CDR1 ENHRY, CDR2 SYGVKD. The CDR3 runs to 14 residues. V lost 0 bases to trimming and J lost 4 bases, with 9 bases between them. The CDR3 here is CAISESAPFYGYTF. The CDR3, as DNA: TGTGCCATCAGTGAGTCGGCGCCTTTCTATGGCTACACCTTC.

V and J are TRBV4-2 and TRBJ1-4, with D perhaps TRBD1 (6 bases). The CDR3 consists of 15 residues. V was cut by 4 bases and J by 7 bases, with 16 bases left in between. CDR1 is LGHNA and CDR2 is YNFKEQ in the germline V gene. For the CDR3, the DNA is TGTGCCAGCAGCCCGCTACAGGGTAGTGTTGAAAAACTGTTTTTT. Translating it yields CASSPLQGSVEKLFF.

This chain connects TRBV11-2 to TRBJ2-3; D is uncertain. Trimming pared 3 bases from V and 5 bases from J, leaving 15 bases between. The V gene's germline CDR1 is SGHAT and CDR2 FQNNGV. This CDR3 is built from 15 residues. CDR3 in amino acids: CASSLVTSAQDTQYF. DNA for the CDR3: TGTGCCAGCAGCTTGGTCACTTCCGCGCAAGATACGCAGTATTTT.

The chain combines TRBV20-1 with TRBJ1-1; 7 bases line up with TRBD1. CDR3 length equals 13 residues. The ends lost 4 bases at V and 0 bases at J; junction bases unmatched: 2. Germline V gene sequence: CDR1 DFQATT, CDR2 SNEGSKA (reference sequence). The DNA of the CDR3 is TGCAGTGCTACAGGGGGAATGAACACTGAAGCTTTCTTT. Amino acids: CSATGGMNTEAFF.